The 29 T cell receptor beta chains presented below share a single source sample, sequenced in a study of neurological immune-mediated disorders. TCRdb itself ran the 5' RACE reads through MiXCR, one entry per CDR3 protein. The repertoire holds about 44,000 distinct CDR3 sequences, roughly 21% seen once, with about 4.5% in the top ten. Time point specified: technical triplicate 3. Sequenced input: PBMCs. The receptors derive from a man in his sixties with HTLV-1-associated myelopathy (HAM/TSP).

This clonotype was found many times. CDR3 sequence (DNA): TGCGCCAGCAGCCAAGACCCCCTTAAAGGGACTGAAGCTTTCTTT. It codes for CASSQDPLKGTEAFF. V and J are TRBV4-1 and TRBJ1-1; D unclear. This CDR3 is 15 amino acids long. CDR1 MGHRA and CDR2 YSYEKL come from the germline V gene. V dropped 0 bases and J dropped 5 bases, with 13 bases sitting between them.

This clonotype was seen many times. CDR3 sequence reads: CASSLGTRTDTQYF. The CDR3 coding sequence is TGCGCCAGCAGCTTGGGGACTCGCACAGATACGCAGTATTTT. The chain couples TRBV5-1 to TRBJ2-3, with a possible D match to TRBD2 (5 bases). The CDR3 extends over 14 amino acids. Germline CDR1 reads SGHRS; CDR2 reads YFSETQ. V lost 0 bases and J lost 1, with 6 bases in between.

Ten or more counts support this clonotype. The chain joins TRBV29-1 to TRBJ2-1; TRBD2 aligns across 11 bases. V shed 4 bases and J 8 bases; nucleotides not matched to a gene: 7. Per germline, CDR1 SQVTM and CDR2 ANQGSEA. The CDR3 sequence is 14 residues long. The CDR3 spells CSVGVTSGKYEQFF. DNA for the CDR3: TGCAGCGTTGGGGTGACTAGCGGGAAGTATGAGCAGTTCTTC.

This clonotype was seen many times. The rearrangement joins TRBV3-1 to TRBJ2-7, with 8 nucleotides matching TRBD2. This CDR3 spans 17 amino acids. The germline CDR1 and CDR2 sequences are LGHDT and YNNKEL (reference sequence). V lost 0 bases and J lost 5; bases outside the gene matches: 12. Written as DNA, the CDR3 is TGTGCCAGCAGCCAAGATATCCTAGCGGGCTGGGGGGACGAGCAGTACTTC. It is translated as CASSQDILAGWGDEQYF.

This clonotype has a count of ten or more. The V gene is TRBV14, the J gene TRBJ1-1; 7 bases line up with TRBD1. With 1 base clipped from V and 1 base from J, the junction kept 9 bases outside the gene matches. Germline V gene lookup returns CDR1 SGHDN and CDR2 FVKESK. The CDR3 has 17 residues. The CDR3 spells CASSQAKTGLGNTEAFF. The CDR3 DNA reads TGTGCCAGCAGCCAAGCTAAGACAGGGCTAGGGAACACTGAAGCTTTCTTT.

The sample holds many counts of this clonotype. The chain uses TRBV12-3 or TRBV12-4 and TRBJ2-1; 9 nucleotides match TRBD2. The CDR3 extends over 15 amino acids. The V gene end was trimmed by 4 bases and the J gene end by 8 bases; junction bases not matched to a gene: 9. DNA of the CDR3: TGTGCCAGCAGTTGGGCGGGAGGGCCAATAGATGAGCAGTTCTTC. Protein product: CASSWAGGPIDEQFF.

Many counts were recorded for this clonotype. V and J are TRBV28 and TRBJ1-5, with D unclear. Trimming left V 5 bases short and J 6 bases short, with 20 bases between. In germline, CDR1 is MDHEN, CDR2 SYDVKM. CDR3 length: 16 residues. The CDR3 sequence: CASSRRTGSRTQPQHF. The CDR3, as DNA: TGTGCCAGCAGTCGACGAACCGGGTCACGTACTCAGCCCCAGCATTTT.

This clonotype was recorded at least ten times. The chain couples TRBV9 to TRBJ2-1, with 12 bases aligning to TRBD1. Germline V gene sequence: CDR1 SGDLS, CDR2 YYNGEE. The CDR3 contains 18 residues. The ends lost 0 bases at V and 7 bases at J; junction bases unmatched: 11. CDR3 protein: CASSVGPGQGASGNEQFF. For the CDR3, the DNA is TGTGCCAGCAGCGTAGGTCCGGGACAGGGGGCTTCGGGGAATGAGCAGTTCTTC.

This clonotype was counted ten times or more. The CDR3 loop is CASSRGSSSTDTQYF. The CDR3 DNA reads TGCGCCAGCAGCCGCGGGTCTTCTAGCACAGATACGCAGTATTTT. J is TRBJ2-3 and V is TRBV5-1; possible D gene TRBD2, 5 bases. V shed 4 bases and J shed 0 bases, with 12 bases lying between them. Germline CDR1 is SGHRS and CDR2 is YFSETQ. CDR3 size: 15 residues.

This clonotype was observed at least ten times. The rearrangement uses TRBV15 and TRBJ2-5, with D perhaps TRBD2 (6 bases). V gave up 6 bases and J gave up 5 bases, with 10 bases separating them. CDR3 length equals 12 residues. The germline CDR1 and CDR2 sequences are LNHNV and YYDKDF (reference sequence). CDR3 nucleotides: TGTGCCACCAGTCTTGGGGGGGAGACCCAGTACTTC. This gives the protein CATSLGGETQYF.

This clonotype was found many times. This rearrangement joins TRBV20-1 to TRBJ2-3, with D perhaps assigned TRBD1 or TRBD2 (5 bases each). Trimming took 2 bases from V and 1 from J, leaving 16 bases between them. The CDR3 is 16 residues long. The V gene's germline CDR1 is DFQATT and CDR2 SNEGSKA (reference sequence). The CDR3 nucleotides are TGCAGTGCTAGAACCGGGACCCAAACCCGCACAGATACGCAGTATTTT. Translated: CSARTGTQTRTDTQYF.

This clonotype was counted many times. The chain employs TRBV7-8 and TRBJ1-3; D is possibly TRBD1 (6 bases). Germline V lookup: CDR1 SGHVS, CDR2 FQNEAQ. The CDR3 runs to 16 residues. The ends were cut back, 5 bases at V and 0 bases at J, with 14 bases in the middle. The chain's CDR3 is CASSPTTGSSGNTIYF. As DNA, the CDR3 is TGTGCCAGCAGCCCAACGACAGGCAGCTCTGGAAACACCATATATTTT.

This clonotype was picked up many times. The chain carries TRBV5-1 and TRBJ1-1; 12 nucleotides agree with TRBD1. Per the germline V gene, CDR1 is SGHRS and CDR2 is YFSETQ. V lost 0 bases to trimming and J lost 7 bases; unmatched junction nucleotides: 10. This CDR3 has 17 residues. The CDR3 region is CASSLARTGQGAGEAFF. DNA for the CDR3: TGCGCCAGCAGCTTGGCGCGCACGGGACAGGGGGCAGGTGAAGCTTTCTTT.

This clonotype was counted ten times or more. J is TRBJ2-3 and V is TRBV3-1, with TRBD1 identical over 7 bases. Germline V gene data show CDR1 as LGHDT and CDR2 as YNNKEL (reference sequence). J lost 7 bases, V lost 5 bases, and 6 bases had no gene match. This CDR3 contains 13 residues. DNA of the CDR3: TGTGCCAGCAGCGGGACAGCTCCATATACGCAGTATTTT. Its translation is CASSGTAPYTQYF.

By share, this clonotype counts as medium-sized. The V gene is TRBV20-1, the J gene TRBJ2-4, with 14 bases aligning to TRBD2. With 8 bases clipped from V and 0 bases from J, the junction kept 6 bases outside the gene matches. The germline V gene encodes CDR1 DFQATT and CDR2 SNEGSKA (reference sequence). This CDR3 region has 16 residues. CDR3 protein: CSTGTSGSRAKNIQYF. As DNA, the CDR3 is TGCAGTACCGGGACTAGCGGGAGTCGAGCCAAAAACATTCAGTACTTC.

This clonotype was detected only once. This chain joins TRBV7-2 and TRBJ2-7, with 10 positions matching TRBD2. In germline, CDR1 is SGHTA, CDR2 FQGNSA. The V gene end was trimmed by 3 bases and the J gene end by 5 bases; junction bases not matched to a gene: 10. CDR3 length: 16 residues. CDR3 in DNA: TGTGCCAGCAGCTTGTCCCTAGCGGGAGTCAGGAACGAGCAGTACTTC. Residues: CASSLSLAGVRNEQYF.

This clonotype was picked up many times. This chain connects TRBV27 to TRBJ1-2; no firm D call. The germline V gene has CDR1 MNHEY and CDR2 SMNVEV (reference sequence). Trimming took off 0 bases at V and 8 bases at J, with 13 bases between the two ends. CDR3 size: 14 residues. CDR3 sequence reads: CASSLSGGDGGYTF. The DNA for the CDR3 is TGTGCCAGCAGTTTATCGGGTGGGGATGGGGGCTACACCTTC.

Many counts were recorded for this clonotype. This rearrangement joins TRBV5-1 to TRBJ2-1; D is uncertain. CDR1 and CDR2 from the germline V gene are SGHRS and YFSETQ. The CDR3 covers 12 residues. Trimming removed 0 bases from V and 9 bases from J, with 7 bases in between. The DNA for the CDR3 is TGCGCCAGCAGCTTGGGCGTTACTGAGCAGTTCTTC. Amino acids: CASSLGVTEQFF. The full variable domain, in which reference TRBV5-1 and TRBJ2-1 provide the parts outside the CDR3, is KAGVTQTPRYLIKTRGQQVTLSCSPISGHRSVSWYQQTPGQGLQFLFEYFSETQRNKGNFPGRFSGRQFSNSRSEMNVSTLELGDSALYLCASSLGVTEQFFGPGTRLTVL.

Comments on this clonotype: Sequence at one end of the junction differs from germline and may be a read error. The V gene is TRBV5-1, the J gene TRBJ2-1, with 10 bases fitting TRBD2. Germline CDR1 and CDR2: SGHRS and YFSETQ. This CDR3 is built from 18 residues. CDR3: CASSLGTGTSEVWNDQFF. The CDR3 nucleotides read TGCGCCAGCAGCTTGGGGACCGGGACTAGCGAAGTTTGGAATGATCAGTTCTTC.

V and J are TRBV7-9 and TRBJ2-1; 8 bases are shared with TRBD1. From germline, CDR1 is SEHNR and CDR2 FQNEAQ (reference sequence). The V and J ends lost 6 bases and 9 bases, in that order; junction bases with no gene match: 7. The CDR3 runs 13 residues. CDR3 loop: CASSPDRAGEQFF. For the CDR3, the DNA is TGTGCCAGCAGTCCGGACAGGGCAGGTGAGCAGTTCTTC.

Of note for this clonotype: No DNA is shown, since the ends of the CDR3 on it are uncertain; the CDR3 is the one TCRdb lists. This rearrangement joins TRBV5-1 to TRBJ1-5. The CDR3 numbers 19 amino acids, ends counted. Germline V gives CDR1 SGHRS, CDR2 YFSETQ. This chain's CDR3 is CASSFYICSAREGNQPQHF.

This rearrangement joins TRBV24-1 to TRBJ2-1, with D uncertain. The V end lost 5 bases, the J end lost 3 bases, and 13 bases lay between the germline ends. The CDR3 is made up of 15 amino acids. Germline lookup yields CDR1 KGHDR and CDR2 SFDVKD. The CDR3 loop reads CATSAKSGNYNEQFF. The CDR3 DNA sequence: TGTGCCACCAGTGCAAAGTCAGGCAACTACAATGAGCAGTTCTTC.

The V call is TRBV2, the J call TRBJ1-1; 9 bases are a match to TRBD1. Germline CDR1 is SNHLY and CDR2 is FYNNEI. This CDR3 is built from 14 residues. V dropped 5 bases and J dropped 5; count of bases not matched to a gene: 6. The CDR3 spells CASSIQGANTEAFF. The CDR3, as DNA: TGTGCCAGCAGTATACAGGGGGCCAATACTGAAGCTTTCTTT.

At least ten counts were recorded for this clonotype. The chain has TRBV5-6 and TRBJ2-5; 10 bases map to TRBD1. There are 16 residues in the CDR3. J gave up 4 bases and V 0 bases, and 6 bases lay outside the gene matches. CDR1 is SGHDT, CDR2 YYEEEE, per germline. The CDR3 spells CASSLDGTGVRETQYF. The CDR3 coding sequence is TGTGCCAGCAGCTTGGATGGGACAGGGGTGAGAGAGACCCAGTACTTC.

The table lists this clonotype with a few counts. The V and J genes are TRBV3-1 and TRBJ2-7, with 7 bases aligning to TRBD1. CDR1 is LGHDT, CDR2 YNNKEL, per germline (reference sequence). Trimming removed 4 bases from V and 5 bases from J; junction bases left unmatched: 8. The CDR3 consists of 14 residues. The CDR3 loop is CASSRQTGLNEQYF. The DNA of the CDR3 is TGTGCCAGCAGCCGCCAGACAGGGTTGAACGAGCAGTACTTC.

This clonotype appeared many times. V usage is TRBV5-1 and J usage is TRBJ1-5, with D hard to call. The V end lost 4 bases, the J end lost 2 bases, and 16 bases lay between the germline ends. Per germline, CDR1 SGHRS and CDR2 YFSETQ. The CDR3 sequence is 16 residues long. The CDR3 loop reads CASSPEGGMGNQPQHF. Written as DNA, the CDR3 is TGCGCCAGCAGCCCGGAAGGAGGTATGGGCAATCAGCCCCAGCATTTT.

In its sample, this clonotype was seen many times. This rearrangement joins TRBV5-1 to TRBJ1-1, with D possibly matching TRBD1 (5 bases). The CDR3 has 15 amino acids. The ends were cut back, 6 bases at V and 0 bases at J, with 15 bases in the middle. Germline lookup yields CDR1 SGHRS and CDR2 YFSETQ. CDR3 region: CASNRGHPMNTEAFF. The DNA for the CDR3 is TGCGCCAGCAATCGTGGACACCCTATGAACACTGAAGCTTTCTTT. Variable domain in full (rest from reference TRBV5-1 and TRBJ1-1): KAGVTQTPRYLIKTRGQQVTLSCSPISGHRSVSWYQQTPGQGLQFLFEYFSETQRNKGNFPGRFSGRQFSNSRSEMNVSTLELGDSALYLCASNRGHPMNTEAFFGQGTRLTVV.

This clonotype showed up many times. The genes are TRBV20-1 and TRBJ2-3, with D possibly TRBD1 on 5 matching bases. Germline values: CDR1 DFQATT, CDR2 SNEGSKA (reference sequence). V lost 3 bases, J lost 6 bases, and 13 bases lay in between. The CDR3 loop spans 13 amino acids. In DNA, the CDR3 is TGCAGTGCTAGCGATAAGGGGTATGATACGCAGTATTTT. This encodes CSASDKGYDTQYF.

This clonotype has ten or more counts. The rearrangement uses TRBV5-1 and TRBJ2-5; D tentatively fits TRBD1 or TRBD2 (5 bases each). With 0 bases removed from V and 5 bases from J, the gap between germline ends came to 17 bases. The germline V gene encodes CDR1 SGHRS and CDR2 YFSETQ. The CDR3 is 16 amino acids. Here the CDR3 DNA reads TGCGCCAGCAGCTTGGAACTCGGTCGGGGCCGCGAGACCCAGTACTTC. Translating gives CASSLELGRGRETQYF.